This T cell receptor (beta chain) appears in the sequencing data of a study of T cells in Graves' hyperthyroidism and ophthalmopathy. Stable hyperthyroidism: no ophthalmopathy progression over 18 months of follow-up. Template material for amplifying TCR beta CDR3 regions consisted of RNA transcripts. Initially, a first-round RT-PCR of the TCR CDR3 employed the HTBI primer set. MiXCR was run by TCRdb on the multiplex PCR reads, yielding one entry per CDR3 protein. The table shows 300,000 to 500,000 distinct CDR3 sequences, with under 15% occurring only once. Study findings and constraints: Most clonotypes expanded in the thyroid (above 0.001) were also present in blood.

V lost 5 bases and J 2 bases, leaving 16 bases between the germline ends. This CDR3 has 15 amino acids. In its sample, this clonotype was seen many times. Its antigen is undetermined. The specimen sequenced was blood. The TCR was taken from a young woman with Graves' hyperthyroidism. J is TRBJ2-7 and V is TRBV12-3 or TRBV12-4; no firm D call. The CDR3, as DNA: TGTGCCAGCAGTCCTTTTGTGTCGGACCCCTACGAGCAGTACTTC. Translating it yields CASSPFVSDPYEQYF.